This T cell receptor (beta chain) was profiled in a study of T cell responses to AZD1222 COVID-19 vaccine. Germline CDR1 and CDR2: SGHAT and FQNNGV. The CDR3 has 16 residues. V shed 4 bases and J shed 0 bases, with 13 bases lying between them. Using immunoSEQ multiplex PCR, the repertoire was profiled, and TCRdb retains in-frame clones only, with some absent. Of about 150,000 clones detected, approximately 90% appear once; the ten largest clones hold 4.4%. The V gene is TRBV11-2, the J gene TRBJ2-1; D may be TRBD2 (6 bases). The receptor was derived from an adult in good health. Sample: peripheral blood, taken on day 0 of AZD1222 vaccination. The CDR3 loop reads CASSSIAVSSYNEQFF. The CDR3 DNA follows: TGTGCCAGCAGCTCCATAGCGGTTAGCTCCTACAATGAGCAGTTCTTC.